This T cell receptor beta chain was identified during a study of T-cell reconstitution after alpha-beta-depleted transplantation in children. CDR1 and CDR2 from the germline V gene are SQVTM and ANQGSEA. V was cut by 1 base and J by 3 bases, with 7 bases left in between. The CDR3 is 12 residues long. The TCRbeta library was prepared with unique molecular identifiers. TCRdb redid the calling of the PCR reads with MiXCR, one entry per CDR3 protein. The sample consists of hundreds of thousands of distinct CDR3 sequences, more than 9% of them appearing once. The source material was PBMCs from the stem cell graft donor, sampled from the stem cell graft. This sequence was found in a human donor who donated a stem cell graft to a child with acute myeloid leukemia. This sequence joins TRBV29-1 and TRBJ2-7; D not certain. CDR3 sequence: CSVEGVFYEQYF. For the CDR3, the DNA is TGCAGCGTTGAAGGGGTATTCTACGAGCAGTACTTC.